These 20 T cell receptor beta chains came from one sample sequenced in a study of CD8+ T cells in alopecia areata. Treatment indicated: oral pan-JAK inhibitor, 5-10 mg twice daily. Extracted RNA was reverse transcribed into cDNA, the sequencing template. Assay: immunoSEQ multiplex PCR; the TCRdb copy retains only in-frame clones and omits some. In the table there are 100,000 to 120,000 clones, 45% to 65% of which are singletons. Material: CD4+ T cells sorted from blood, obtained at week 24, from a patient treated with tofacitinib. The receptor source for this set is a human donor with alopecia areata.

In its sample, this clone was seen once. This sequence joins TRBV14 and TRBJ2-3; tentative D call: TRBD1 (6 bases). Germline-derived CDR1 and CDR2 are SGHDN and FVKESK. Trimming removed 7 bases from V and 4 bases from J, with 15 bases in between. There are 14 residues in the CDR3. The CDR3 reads CASTLGGGADTQYF. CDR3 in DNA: TGTGCCAGCACCCTAGGTGGGGGCGCAGATACGCAGTATTTT.

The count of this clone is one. CDR3 sequence (DNA): TGTGCCAGCAGTTGGACTAGCGGGGGACACGAGCAGTACTTC. Its protein product is CASSWTSGGHEQYF. The genes are TRBV25-1 and TRBJ2-7; 13 bases are a match to TRBD2. The germline V gene has CDR1 MGHDK and CDR2 SYGVNS. The J segment lost 5 bases and the V segment lost 5 bases, leaving 3 bases of the junction unmatched. The CDR3 consists of 14 residues.

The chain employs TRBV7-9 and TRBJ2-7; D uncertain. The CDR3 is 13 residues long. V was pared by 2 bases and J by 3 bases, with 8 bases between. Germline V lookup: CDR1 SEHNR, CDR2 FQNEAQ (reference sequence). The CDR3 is CASSLLASYEQYF. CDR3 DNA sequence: TGTGCCAGCAGCTTACTGGCCAGCTACGAGCAGTACTTC. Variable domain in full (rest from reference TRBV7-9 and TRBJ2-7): DTGVSQNPRHKITKRGQNVTFRCDPISEHNRLYWYRQTLGQGPEFLTYFQNEAQLEKSRLLSDRFSAERPKGSFSTLEIQRTEQGDSAMYLCASSLLASYEQYFGPGTRLTVT.

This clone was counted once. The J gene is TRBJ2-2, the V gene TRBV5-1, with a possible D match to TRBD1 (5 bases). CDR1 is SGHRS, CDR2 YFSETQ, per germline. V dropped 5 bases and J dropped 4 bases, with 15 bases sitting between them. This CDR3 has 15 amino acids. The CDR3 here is CASSLAPQGTGELFF. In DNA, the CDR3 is TGCGCCAGCAGTCTGGCGCCTCAGGGCACCGGGGAGCTGTTTTTT. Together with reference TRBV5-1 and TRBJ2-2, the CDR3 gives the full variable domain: KAGVTQTPRYLIKTRGQQVTLSCSPISGHRSVSWYQQTPGQGLQFLFEYFSETQRNKGNFPGRFSGRQFSNSRSEMNVSTLELGDSALYLCASSLAPQGTGELFFGEGSRLTVL.

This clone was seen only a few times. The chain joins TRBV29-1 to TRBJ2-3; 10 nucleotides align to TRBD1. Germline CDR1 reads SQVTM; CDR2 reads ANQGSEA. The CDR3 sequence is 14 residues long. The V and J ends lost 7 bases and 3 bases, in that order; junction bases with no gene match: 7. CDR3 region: CSGSGQGGTDTQYF. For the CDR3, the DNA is TGCAGCGGGAGTGGACAGGGGGGGACAGATACGCAGTATTTT.

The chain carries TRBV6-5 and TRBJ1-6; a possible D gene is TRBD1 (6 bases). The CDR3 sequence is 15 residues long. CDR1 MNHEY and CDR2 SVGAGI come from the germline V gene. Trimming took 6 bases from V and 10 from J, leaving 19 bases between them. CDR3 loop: CASRRTGTVYSPLHF. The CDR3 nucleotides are TGTGCCAGCAGAAGAACAGGGACGGTTTACTCACCCCTCCACTTT.

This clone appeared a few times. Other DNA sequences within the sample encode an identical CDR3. The CDR3 DNA sequence: TGTGCCTGGAGCCCGAGCAATTCACCCCTCCACTTT. Its translation is CAWSPSNSPLHF. V usage is TRBV30 and J usage is TRBJ1-6; D gene uncertain. The CDR3 has 12 amino acids. The germline CDR1 and CDR2 sequences are GTSNPN and SVGIG (reference sequence). Trimming removed 3 bases from V and 7 bases from J, with 7 bases in between.

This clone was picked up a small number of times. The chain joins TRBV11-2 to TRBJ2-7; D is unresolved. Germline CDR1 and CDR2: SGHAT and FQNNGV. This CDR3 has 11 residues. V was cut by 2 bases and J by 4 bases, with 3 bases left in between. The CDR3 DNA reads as TGTGCCAGCAGCTTAAGATACGAGCAGTACTTC. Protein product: CASSLRYEQYF.

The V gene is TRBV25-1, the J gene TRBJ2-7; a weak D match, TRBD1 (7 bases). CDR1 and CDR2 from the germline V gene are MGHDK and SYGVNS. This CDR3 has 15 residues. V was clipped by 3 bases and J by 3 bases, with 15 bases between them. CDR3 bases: TGTGCCAGCAGTGACCCAGGGGGGTCTGACTACGAGCAGTACTTC. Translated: CASSDPGGSDYEQYF.

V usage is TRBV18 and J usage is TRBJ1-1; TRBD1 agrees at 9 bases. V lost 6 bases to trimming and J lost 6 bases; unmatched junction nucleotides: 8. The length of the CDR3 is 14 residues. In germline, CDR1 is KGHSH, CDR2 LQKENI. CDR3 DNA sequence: TGTGCCAGCTCCTTCGGGACAGGGAGGGCTGAAGCTTTCTTT. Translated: CASSFGTGRAEAFF.

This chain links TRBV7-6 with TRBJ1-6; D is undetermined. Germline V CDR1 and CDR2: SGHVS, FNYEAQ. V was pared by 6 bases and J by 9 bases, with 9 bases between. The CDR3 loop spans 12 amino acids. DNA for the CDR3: TGTGCCAGCAGTCAAAATGGTTCACCCCTCCACTTT. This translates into CASSQNGSPLHF.

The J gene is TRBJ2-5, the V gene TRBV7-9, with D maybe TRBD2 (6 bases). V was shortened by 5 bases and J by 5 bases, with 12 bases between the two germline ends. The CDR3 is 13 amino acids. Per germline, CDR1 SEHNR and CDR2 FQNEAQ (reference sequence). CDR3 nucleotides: TGTGCCAGCAGCCCGGGGGTAGCGGAGACCCAGTACTTC. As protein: CASSPGVAETQYF.

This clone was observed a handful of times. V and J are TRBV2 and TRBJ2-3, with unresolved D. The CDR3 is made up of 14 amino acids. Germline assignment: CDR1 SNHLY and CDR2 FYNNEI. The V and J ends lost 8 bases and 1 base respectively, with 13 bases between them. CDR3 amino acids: CASSTEYGTDTQYF. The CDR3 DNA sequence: TGTGCCAGCTCCACAGAGTATGGCACAGATACGCAGTATTTT.

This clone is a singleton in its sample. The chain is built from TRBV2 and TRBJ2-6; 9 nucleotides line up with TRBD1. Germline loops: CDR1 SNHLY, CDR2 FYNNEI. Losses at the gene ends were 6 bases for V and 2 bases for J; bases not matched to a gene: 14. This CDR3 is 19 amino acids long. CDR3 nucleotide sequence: TGTGCCAGCAGAACCGACAGGGGGAAAAATGATACTGGGGCCAACGTCCTGACTTTC. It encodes CASRTDRGKNDTGANVLTF.

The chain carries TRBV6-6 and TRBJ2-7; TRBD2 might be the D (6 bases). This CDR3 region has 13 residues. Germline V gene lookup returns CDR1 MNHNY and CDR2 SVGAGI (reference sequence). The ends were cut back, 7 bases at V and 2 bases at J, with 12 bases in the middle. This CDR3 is CASKVADAYEQYF. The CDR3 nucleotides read TGTGCCAGCAAAGTAGCGGATGCCTACGAGCAGTACTTC.

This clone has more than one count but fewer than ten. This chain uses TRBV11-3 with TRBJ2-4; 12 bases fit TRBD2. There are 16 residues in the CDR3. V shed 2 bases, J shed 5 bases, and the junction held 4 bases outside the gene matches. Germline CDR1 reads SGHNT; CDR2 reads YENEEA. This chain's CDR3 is CASSLHGLAGQNIQYF. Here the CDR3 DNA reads TGTGCCAGCAGCTTACACGGACTAGCGGGGCAAAACATTCAGTACTTC. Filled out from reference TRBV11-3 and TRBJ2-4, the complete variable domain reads EAGVVQSPRYKIIEKKQPVAFWCNPISGHNTLYWYLQNLGQGPELLIRYENEEAVDDSQLPKDRFSAERLKGVDSTLKIQPAELGDSAVYLCASSLHGLAGQNIQYFGAGTRLSVL.

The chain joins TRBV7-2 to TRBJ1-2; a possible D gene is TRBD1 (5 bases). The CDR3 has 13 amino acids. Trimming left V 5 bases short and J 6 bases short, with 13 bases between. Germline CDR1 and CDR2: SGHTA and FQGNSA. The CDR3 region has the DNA TGTGCCAGCAGCCCCCACCAGGGTAATGGCTACACCTTC. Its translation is CASSPHQGNGYTF. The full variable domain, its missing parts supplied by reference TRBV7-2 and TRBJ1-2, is GAGVSQSPSNKVTEKGKDVELRCDPISGHTALYWYRQSLGQGLEFLIYFQGNSAPDKSGLPSDRFSAERTGGSVSTLTIQRTQQEDSAVYLCASSPHQGNGYTFGSGTRLTVV.

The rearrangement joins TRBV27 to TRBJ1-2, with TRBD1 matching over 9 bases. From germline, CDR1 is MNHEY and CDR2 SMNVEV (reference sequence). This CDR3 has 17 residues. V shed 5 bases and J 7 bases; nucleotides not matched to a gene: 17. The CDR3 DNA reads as TGTGCCAGCAGTCCATACCGGGACAGGGTGGAGGAGAGTGGCTACACCTTC. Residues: CASSPYRDRVEESGYTF.

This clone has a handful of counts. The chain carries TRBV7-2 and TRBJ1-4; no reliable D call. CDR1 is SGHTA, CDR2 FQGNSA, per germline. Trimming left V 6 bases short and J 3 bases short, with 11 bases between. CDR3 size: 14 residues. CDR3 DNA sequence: TGTGCCAGCAGTCGCTACGGATCTAATGAAAAACTGTTTTTT. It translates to CASSRYGSNEKLFF. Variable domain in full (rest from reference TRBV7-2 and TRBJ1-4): GAGVSQSPSNKVTEKGKDVELRCDPISGHTALYWYRQSLGQGLEFLIYFQGNSAPDKSGLPSDRFSAERTGGSVSTLTIQRTQQEDSAVYLCASSRYGSNEKLFFGSGTQLSVL.

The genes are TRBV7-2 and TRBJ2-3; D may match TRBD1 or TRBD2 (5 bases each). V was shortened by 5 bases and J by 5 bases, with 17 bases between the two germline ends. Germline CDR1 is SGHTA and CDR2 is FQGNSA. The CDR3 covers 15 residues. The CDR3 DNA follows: TGTGCCAGCAGCCTTAACCACCGGGGCGAAGATACGCAGTATTTT. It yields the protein CASSLNHRGEDTQYF.